This TCR beta chain was retrieved from a study of PD-1 blockade in classical Hodgkin lymphoma. Broader study findings: Baseline TCR diversity was reportedly lower in newly diagnosed patients than in healthy donors. It was reported as lower still in relapsed/refractory patients.

TCRdb's table, derived via immunoSEQ multiplex PCR, lists solely in-frame clones and lacks some. The sample holds about 150,000 clones, about 78% seen once. Germline V CDR1 and CDR2: SGHTA, FQGTGA. The CDR3 is made up of 19 amino acids. The ends were cut back, 4 bases at V and 3 bases at J, with 25 bases in the middle. Autologous stem cell transplantation was followed by relapse in every patient, and brentuximab vedotin exposure varied. On this clone itself: Its antigen remains unidentified.

The rearrangement joins TRBV7-3 to TRBJ2-1; D is possibly TRBD2 (6 bases). The source of this sequence is a human donor with classical Hodgkin lymphoma. The sample consisted of peripheral blood mononuclear cells (PBMCs), taken before the second cycle of nivolumab. CDR3 nucleotides: TGTGCCAGCAGCTCCAAATCCTCGAGAAGGGACTTCGACTACAATGAGCAGTTCTTC. This codes for CASSSKSSRRDFDYNEQFF.